Included here is one T cell receptor (beta chain) sequence, with context. The entry originates in a study of Ad26.COV2.S vaccination and SARS-CoV-2 variants. The repertoire was sequenced with immunoSEQ multiplex PCR; TCRdb's copy has only in-frame clones and lacks some. The table shows some 250,000 clones, with around 87% occurring only once. Treatment defined: roughly 20 received Ad26.COV2.S at low or high dose, single or two shots; about 5 received placebo; per-sample allocation not given. Collection of the samples took place on day 63 after the first injection of vaccine or placebo. Germline V gene data show CDR1 as LGHNA and CDR2 as YNFKEQ. The CDR3 is 15 amino acids. The V gene lost 0 bases and the J gene lost 1 base, with 7 bases spanning the gap.

Sequenced material: peripheral blood, taken in a trial of Ad26.COV2.S vaccine versus placebo. V is TRBV4-2 and J is TRBJ2-4; D unresolved. The receptor was derived from a person aged 18 to 65 who received the Ad26.COV2.S COVID-19 vaccine or a placebo. This CDR3 is CASSQEGAAKNIQYF. In nucleotides, the CDR3 is TGTGCCAGCAGCCAAGAAGGAGCGGCCAAAAACATTCAGTACTTC.